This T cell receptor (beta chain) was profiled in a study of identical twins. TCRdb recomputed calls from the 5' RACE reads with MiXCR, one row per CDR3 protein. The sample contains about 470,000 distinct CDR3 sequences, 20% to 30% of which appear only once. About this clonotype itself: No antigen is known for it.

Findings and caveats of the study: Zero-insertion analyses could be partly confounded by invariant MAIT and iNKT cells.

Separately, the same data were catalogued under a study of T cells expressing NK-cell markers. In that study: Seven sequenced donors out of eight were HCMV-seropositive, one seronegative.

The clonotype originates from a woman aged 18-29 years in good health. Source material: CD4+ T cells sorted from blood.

CDR3 DNA sequence: TGCGCCAGCAGCTTGGGAGACAGGGAGACAGATACGCAGTATTTT. It translates to CASSLGDRETDTQYF. The chain links TRBV5-1 to TRBJ2-3; TRBD1 matches at 7 bases. Germline CDR1 and CDR2: SGHRS and YFSETQ. The V gene end was trimmed by 0 bases and the J gene end by 3 bases; junction bases not matched to a gene: 4. CDR3 length: 15 residues.